This T cell receptor (beta chain) emerged from a study of early T cells in non-severe SARS-CoV-2 infection. Study details: Bulk RNA taken from unsorted whole blood was sequenced, leaving chains unpaired.

TCRdb reanalysed the 5' RACE reads using MiXCR and keeps one entry per CDR3 protein. The sample lists 110,000 or so distinct CDR3 sequences, around an eighth occurring once. CDR3 length equals 15 residues. The V gene's germline CDR1 is GTSNPN and CDR2 SVGIG (reference sequence). The V end was cut by 0 bases, the J end by 2 bases, with 12 bases between. On this clonotype: Its target is unknown.

Study-level points and caveats: CD4 and private specificities were missed by VDJdb matching, which favored anti-spike CD8 responses.

The specimen was whole blood. J is TRBJ2-3 and V is TRBV30; unclear D gene. The sequence derives from an adult who was a healthcare worker with PCR-confirmed SARS-CoV-2 infection or an uninfected control (not recorded which). CDR3 amino acids: CAWSVLNPNTDTQYF. CDR3 sequence (DNA): TGTGCCTGGAGTGTACTTAACCCTAACACAGATACGCAGTATTTT.